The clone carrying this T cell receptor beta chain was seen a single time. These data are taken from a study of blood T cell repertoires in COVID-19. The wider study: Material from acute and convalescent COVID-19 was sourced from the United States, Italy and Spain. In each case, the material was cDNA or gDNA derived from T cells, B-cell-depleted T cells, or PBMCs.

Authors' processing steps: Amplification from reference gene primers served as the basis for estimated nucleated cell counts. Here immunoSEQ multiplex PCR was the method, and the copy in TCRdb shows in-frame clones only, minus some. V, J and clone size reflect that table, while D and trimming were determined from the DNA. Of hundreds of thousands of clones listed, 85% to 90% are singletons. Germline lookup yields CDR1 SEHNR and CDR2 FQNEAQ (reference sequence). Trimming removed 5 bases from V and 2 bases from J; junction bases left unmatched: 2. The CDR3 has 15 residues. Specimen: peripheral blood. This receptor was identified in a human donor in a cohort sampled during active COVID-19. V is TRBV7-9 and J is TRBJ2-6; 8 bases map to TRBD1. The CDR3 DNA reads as TGTGCCAGCAGCCCGACAGGGGCTGGGGCCAACGTCCTGACTTTC. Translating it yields CASSPTGAGANVLTF.